A single sample is the source of the 15 T cell receptor beta chains below, sequenced in a study of T cell repertoires in cytomegalovirus infection (dated by TCRdb to between 2018 and 2020). The treatment or condition label corresponds to: in vitro stimulation with specific CMV peptide epitopes to enrich CMV-specific T cells. Reads for this sample came from an Illumina HiSeq 1500. TCRdb passed the public sequencing reads through fastp at Q25 and MiXCR, retaining productive beta sequences. Rows are combined by CDR3 protein, so each entry shows the most common genes and DNA. This sample comprises 650,000 to 900,000 distinct CDR3 sequences, almost 30% of them detected only once. The biggest ten clones account for under 15% of the sample. Which antigens these TCRs recognize remains unknown. Source: cultured CD8+ T cells from PBMCs, taken from culture after CMV antigen stimulation. These receptors all come from a human donor in good health (CMV status not recorded). Some clones in this sample may be carry-over from other donors' samples.

The V and J genes are TRBV6-5 and TRBJ2-5; 13 nucleotides agree with TRBD2. The CDR3 runs to 17 residues. The junction had 5 bases not matched to a gene; V was cut back by 2 bases and J by 2 bases. CDR1 and CDR2 (germline): MNHEY, SVGAGI. The CDR3: CASSYAGGLAGQETQYF. The DNA for the CDR3 is TGTGCCAGCAGTTACGCCGGGGGACTAGCGGGGCAAGAGACCCAGTACTTC.

The chain uses TRBV6-6 and TRBJ1-2; tentative D call: TRBD1 (6 bases). V lost 6 bases and J 4 bases, leaving 12 bases between the germline ends. Germline CDR1 is MNHNY and CDR2 is SVGAGI (reference sequence). CDR3 length: 13 residues. CDR3 sequence (DNA): TGTGCCAGCAGCCCAGGGGTGGCCTATGGCTACACCTTC. This sequence encodes CASSPGVAYGYTF.

This clonotype was counted many times. The rearrangement links TRBV7-9 to TRBJ1-2, with a possible D match to TRBD1 (5 bases). The CDR3 is made up of 14 amino acids. Germline lookup yields CDR1 SEHNR and CDR2 FQNEAQ (reference sequence). The V end lost 3 bases, the J end lost 4 bases, and 12 bases lay between the germline ends. The CDR3 bases are TGTGCCAGCAGCTTGAAAGAGGGGATCTATGGCTACACCTTC. Its protein product is CASSLKEGIYGYTF. Using reference TRBV7-9 and TRBJ1-2 for the parts outside the CDR3, the full variable domain is DTGVSQNPRHKITKRGQNVTFRCDPISEHNRLYWYRQTLGQGPEFLTYFQNEAQLEKSRLLSDRFSAERPKGSFSTLEIQRTEQGDSAMYLCASSLKEGIYGYTFGSGTRLTVV.

This clonotype was counted at least ten times. This rearrangement joins TRBV7-2 to TRBJ2-5; 12 nucleotides agree with TRBD2. The V gene's germline CDR1 is SGHTA and CDR2 FQGNSA. Losses at the gene ends were 3 bases for V and 5 bases for J; bases not matched to a gene: 4. This CDR3 has 15 amino acids. This CDR3 reads CASSFLAGGLETQYF. CDR3 DNA sequence: TGTGCCAGCAGCTTCCTAGCGGGGGGGTTGGAGACCCAGTACTTC.

The J gene is TRBJ2-1, the V gene TRBV5-5; either TRBD1 or TRBD2 may fit D (5 bases each). The germline V gene has CDR1 SGHKS and CDR2 YYEKEE (reference sequence). V lost 4 bases and J 4 bases, leaving 12 bases between the germline ends. The CDR3 loop spans 14 amino acids. The CDR3 region is CASSPGTDYNEQFF. The DNA of the CDR3 is TGTGCCAGCAGCCCGGGGACGGATTACAATGAGCAGTTCTTC.

The chain links TRBV7-9 to TRBJ1-3; D is ambiguous. V dropped 8 bases and J dropped 1 base, with 9 bases sitting between them. Per germline, CDR1 SEHNR and CDR2 FQNEAQ (reference sequence). CDR3 length equals 13 residues. CDR3 in DNA: TGTGCCAGCCTGGTTGGTTCTGGAAACACCATATATTTT. Translated: CASLVGSGNTIYF.

This clonotype came up a few times. The J gene is TRBJ2-7, the V gene TRBV19; D is unclear. This CDR3 spans 11 amino acids. Germline V gene data show CDR1 as LNHDA and CDR2 as SQIVND (reference sequence). V lost 9 bases to trimming and J lost 2 bases, with 8 bases between them. This CDR3 reads CASFRAYEQYV. The CDR3 DNA is TGTGCCAGCTTTAGAGCCTACGAGCAGTACGTC.

This clonotype appeared a few times. The J gene is TRBJ1-5, the V gene TRBV4-2; tentative D call: TRBD1 (6 bases). The CDR3 runs 15 residues. Trimming removed 3 bases from V and 5 bases from J, with 14 bases in between. CDR1 LGHNA and CDR2 YNFKEQ come from the germline V gene. The CDR3 is CASSQTTGAHQPQHF. In nucleotides, the CDR3 is TGTGCCAGCAGCCAGACGACAGGAGCCCATCAGCCCCAGCATTTT.

The chain combines TRBV5-1 with TRBJ1-4; a weak D match, TRBD1 (5 bases). Germline CDR1 reads SGHRS; CDR2 reads YFSETQ. The germline V and J ends were trimmed by 2 bases and 6 bases, with 23 bases remaining between them. CDR3 length equals 18 residues. The CDR3 sequence: CASSFTRDRRPEDEKLFF. CDR3 bases: TGCGCCAGCAGCTTTACCCGGGACCGAAGGCCTGAAGATGAAAAACTGTTTTTT.

This clonotype was picked up a small number of times. The chain employs TRBV6-2 or TRBV6-3 and TRBJ2-1, with 9 bases matching TRBD1. The CDR3 loop spans 11 amino acids. CDR1 and CDR2 from the germline V gene are MNHEY and SVGEGT. V gave up 8 bases and J gave up 7 bases; unmatched junction bases: 0. The chain's CDR3 is CASGTGNEQFF. The CDR3 bases are TGTGCCAGCGGGACAGGGAATGAGCAGTTCTTC.

Notes on this clonotype: One end of the junction fails to match germline, which may point to a read error. V usage is TRBV28 and J usage is TRBJ2-5; D might be TRBD1 (5 bases). Per the germline V gene, CDR1 is MDHEN and CDR2 is SYDVKM. The CDR3 has 15 residues. The CDR3 loop reads CASSFTPGMQEAQYF. The CDR3 DNA follows: TGTGCCAGCAGTTTTACCCCAGGGATGCAAGAGGCCCAGTACTTC.

There are a few counts of this clonotype. J is TRBJ1-1 and V is TRBV6-6; 7 nucleotides line up with TRBD1. Germline CDR1 reads MNHNY; CDR2 reads SVGAGI (reference sequence). The CDR3 has 15 amino acids. With V trimmed by 5 bases and J by 0 bases, 6 bases remained unmatched. This CDR3 reads CASSDTGQMNTEAFF. The DNA of the CDR3 is TGTGCCAGCAGTGACACGGGACAGATGAACACTGAAGCTTTCTTT.

This clonotype came up a few times. The CDR3 DNA reads TGTGCCAGCAGCTCCCGACCCTTGGACAGGGACAATGAGCAGTTCTTC. Protein product: CASSSRPLDRDNEQFF. This chain uses TRBV7-9 with TRBJ2-1, with TRBD1 matching 8 bases. Germline V gene data show CDR1 as SEHNR and CDR2 as FQNEAQ (reference sequence). The CDR3 length is 16 residues. The ends lost 4 bases at V and 5 bases at J; junction bases unmatched: 10.

The V call is TRBV19, the J call TRBJ1-2; D remains ambiguous. In germline, CDR1 is LNHDA, CDR2 SQIVND (reference sequence). Trimming removed 1 base at V and 4 bases at J, with 13 bases between. The CDR3 spans 15 residues. CDR3 region: CASSIGNSPIYGYTF. The CDR3 DNA reads as TGTGCCAGTAGTATAGGGAACAGCCCGATCTATGGCTACACCTTC.

This clonotype was seen at least ten times. The chain recombines TRBV28 with TRBJ2-6; D possibly corresponds to TRBD1 (6 bases). The CDR3 length is 17 residues. Trimming left V 5 bases short and J 0 bases short, with 14 bases between. Per the germline V gene, CDR1 is MDHEN and CDR2 is SYDVKM. The CDR3 DNA sequence: TGTGCCAGCAGTACAGGGTCCACACACTCTGGGGCCAACGTCCTGACTTTC. It translates to CASSTGSTHSGANVLTF.